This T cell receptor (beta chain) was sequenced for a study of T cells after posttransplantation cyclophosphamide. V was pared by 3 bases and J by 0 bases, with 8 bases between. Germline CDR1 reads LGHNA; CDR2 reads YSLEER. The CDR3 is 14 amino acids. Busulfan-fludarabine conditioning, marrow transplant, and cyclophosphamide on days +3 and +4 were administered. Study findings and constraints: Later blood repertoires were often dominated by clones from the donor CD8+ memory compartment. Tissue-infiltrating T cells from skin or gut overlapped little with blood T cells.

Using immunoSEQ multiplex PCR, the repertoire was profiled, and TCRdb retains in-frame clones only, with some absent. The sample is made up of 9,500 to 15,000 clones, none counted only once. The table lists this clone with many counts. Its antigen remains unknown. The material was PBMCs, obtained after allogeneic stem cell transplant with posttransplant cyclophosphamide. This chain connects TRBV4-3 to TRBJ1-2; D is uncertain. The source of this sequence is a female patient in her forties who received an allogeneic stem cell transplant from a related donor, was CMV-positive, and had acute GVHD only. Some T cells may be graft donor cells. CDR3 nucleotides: TGCGCCAGCAGCCATATCGGGTCTAACTATGGCTACACCTTC. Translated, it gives CASSHIGSNYGYTF.